A single sample gave rise to the 7 T cell receptor beta chains below, sequenced in a study of control samples from healthy donors and cancer patients. Libraries were prepared by immunoSEQ multiplex PCR; TCRdb keeps only in-frame clonotypes and omits some of them. The profile covers about 140,000 clones, with 80% to 95% appearing a single time and approximately 3.4% taken by the ten largest. The sample was blood. The receptor set was obtained from a young man in good health.

The rearrangement links TRBV6-2 or TRBV6-3 to TRBJ2-3; 7 bases map to TRBD2. There are 17 residues in the CDR3. The ends lost 0 bases at V and 4 bases at J; junction bases unmatched: 10. The germline V gene encodes CDR1 MNHEY and CDR2 SVGEGT. CDR3 residues: CASSYSGRGILADTQYF. In DNA, the CDR3 is TGTGCCAGCAGTTACTCGGGGCGGGGGATTCTTGCAGATACGCAGTATTTT.

The chain uses TRBV2 and TRBJ1-1, with 8 bases identical to TRBD1. Losses at the gene ends were 4 bases for V and 5 bases for J; bases not matched to a gene: 3. The germline V gene encodes CDR1 SNHLY and CDR2 FYNNEI. The CDR3 totals 13 residues. CDR3 protein: CASSAGQVTEAFF. CDR3 DNA sequence: TGTGCCAGCAGTGCGGGACAGGTGACTGAAGCTTTCTTT.

CDR3 amino acids: CASSPRGGVHTIYF. CDR3 bases: TGTGCCAGCAGCCCCCGTGGCGGTGTCCACACCATATATTTT. The rearrangement uses TRBV9 and TRBJ1-3; no definite D call. The germline V and J ends were trimmed by 4 bases and 8 bases, with 16 bases remaining between them. The germline gives CDR1 SGDLS, CDR2 YYNGEE. The CDR3 contains 14 residues.

The rearrangement uses TRBV5-4 and TRBJ2-3; D unresolved. Germline V gene sequence: CDR1 SGHNT, CDR2 YYREEE (reference sequence). The CDR3 loop spans 14 amino acids. V was pared by 0 bases and J by 2 bases, with 7 bases between. This chain's CDR3 is CASSLDGYTDTQYF. Written as DNA, the CDR3 is TGTGCCAGCAGCTTGGACGGGTACACAGATACGCAGTATTTT.

The chain employs TRBV19 and TRBJ2-1; 12 bases line up with TRBD2. Germline loops: CDR1 LNHDA, CDR2 SQIVND (reference sequence). CDR3 size: 17 residues. V lost 4 bases to trimming and J lost 9 bases; unmatched junction nucleotides: 13. The DNA of the CDR3 is TGTGCCAGTAGTACGAGGACTAGCGGGGTAAAACCTGGTGAGCAGTTCTTC. This codes for CASSTRTSGVKPGEQFF.

The chain recombines TRBV13 with TRBJ2-1, with a possible D match to TRBD1 (6 bases). Germline V gives CDR1 PRHDT, CDR2 FYEKMQ (reference sequence). This CDR3 comprises 15 residues. The V gene lost 5 bases and the J gene lost 4 bases, with 15 bases spanning the gap. The CDR3 coding sequence is TGTGCCAGCAGCGAAACAGGGAAAGGTTACAATGAGCAGTTCTTC. Translated, it gives CASSETGKGYNEQFF.

This sequence joins TRBV30 and TRBJ1-2; tentative D call: TRBD1 (5 bases). With 0 bases removed from V and 7 bases from J, the gap between germline ends came to 6 bases. CDR3 size: 11 residues. Germline CDR1 is GTSNPN and CDR2 is SVGIG (reference sequence). The DNA of the CDR3 is TGTGCCTGGAGTGTCGGGGCTGGCTACACCTTC. Translating gives CAWSVGAGYTF.